This T cell receptor (beta chain) was recovered during a study of technical replicates of blood from several donors. Data came from immunoSEQ multiplex PCR; TCRdb stores just in-frame clones and leaves some out. Among 62,000 or so clones listed, approximately 86% were seen once. The V and J ends lost 6 bases and 7 bases, in that order; junction bases with no gene match: 11. The V gene's germline CDR1 is LNHDA and CDR2 SQIVND (reference sequence). The length of the CDR3 is 15 residues. The chain uses TRBV19 and TRBJ2-1; TRBD1 matches at 8 bases. The TCR sequence derives from a human donor in good health. Some clones in this sample may be carry-over from other donors' samples. Material for sequencing was PBMCs. CDR3 protein: CASRWSGQGANEQFF. The DNA of the CDR3 is TGTGCCAGTAGATGGTCAGGGCAGGGGGCGAATGAGCAGTTCTTC.